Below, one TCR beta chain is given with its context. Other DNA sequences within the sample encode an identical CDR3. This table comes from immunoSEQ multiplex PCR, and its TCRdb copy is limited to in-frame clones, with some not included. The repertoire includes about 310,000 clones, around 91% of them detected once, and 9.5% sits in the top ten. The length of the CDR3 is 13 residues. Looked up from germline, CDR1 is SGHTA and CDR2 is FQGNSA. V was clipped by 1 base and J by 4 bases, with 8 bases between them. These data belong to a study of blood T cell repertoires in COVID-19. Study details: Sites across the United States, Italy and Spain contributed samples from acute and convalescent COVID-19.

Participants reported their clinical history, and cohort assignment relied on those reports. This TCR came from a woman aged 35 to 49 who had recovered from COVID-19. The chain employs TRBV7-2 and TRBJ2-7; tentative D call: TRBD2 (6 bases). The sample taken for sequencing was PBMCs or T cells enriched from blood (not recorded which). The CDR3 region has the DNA TGTGCCAGCAGCTTAGGCGGAGGGTACGAGCAGTACTTC. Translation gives CASSLGGGYEQYF.